Reported below is one T cell receptor (beta chain). The antigen this receptor binds is unknown. Nothing much larger sits one base from this clone, and base qualities are not available. The CDR3 holds 16 amino acids from the cysteine to the phenylalanine. Only the CDR3 part of the read is kept: 48 bases, read in frame from the first base. CDR1 and CDR2 are read off the germline V gene (reference sequence) as MNHEY and SMNVEV. The junction shows trimming of 2 bases on V and 1 base on J, and the gene matches do not reach 3 bases of it. The record originates from a study of cytomegalovirus exposure and HLA in healthy donors (dated 2017 in TCRdb). About the study as a whole: An earlier analysis of 550 to 700 of the donors reported 250 to 350 Gb of sequence data and around 110 million unique TCR beta sequences from about 200 million T cells. An early release covering roughly 640 HLA-typed donors comprised about 300 gigabases of sequencing data and around 80 million unique TCR sequences. Of the 398 genotyped donors, approximately 81% were placed in the genetic ancestry cluster associated with self-reported Caucasian donors. The study aimed to test whether cataloging public T cell receptors could reveal signatures of past pathogen exposure. The T cell repertoires of 550 to 850 subjects were profiled by immunosequencing and related to cytomegalovirus serostatus. A separate validation cohort of over 95 different subjects was used in addition to the 666-subject first cohort. High-throughput TCR immunosequencing, statistical association of individual TCRs with disease status, and machine learning were combined to predict cytomegalovirus infection status. To study patterns of TCR occurrence, a later analysis re-analyzed previously published TCR beta repertoires from 650 to 750 donors and added high-resolution HLA genotyping. The later analysis used no new phenotypic data to find candidate immune exposures, relying instead on TCR beta sequences and their occurrence across donors. In an earlier analysis of roughly 580 of the donors, high-throughput TCR beta sequencing was used to judge whether each TCR beta V gene segment behaved as functional or pseudogenic. Donor age, sex, ethnicity and CMV serostatus were collected together with the repertoire data. A later genetic analysis took genome-wide SNP genotypes for about 65% of the 666 donors and used that subset as a discovery cohort. All discovery cohort repertoires had been generated using a single sequencing platform. HLA typing included class I and class II loci at four-digit resolution. Typing coverage varied by locus: roughly 620-640 donors for A, B, C, DRB1 and DQB1; roughly 510 for DQA1; 600 to 610 for DPA1; roughly 450 for DPB1. A handful of DR-DQ haplotypes were handled as single units for association and clustering because linkage in the cohort was strong. On average, around 240,000 unique TCR beta nucleotide sequences were sequenced per donor among more than 350 genotyped donors of the cohort, with roughly 18% of those sequences being non-productive.

In total, approximately 700 healthy bone marrow donors made up the cohort. At the time of sampling, all cohort members were nominally healthy, though unrecorded immune exposures were likely present. The donor tested CMV seropositive and was one of the 289 seropositive cohort members. A peripheral blood sample was provided by each donor, and peripheral blood mononuclear cells were used for TCR beta sequencing. Genomic DNA extraction from the blood cell samples was performed with the Qiagen DNeasy Blood Extraction Kit. Study-level results and caveats: Some IMGT-functional V segments, including TRBV6-2 and TRBV6-3, could not be told apart with the 87-base-pair reads, so those segments were excluded. The sequencing pipeline was judged likely to have produced a cluster of highly shared sequence variants as a technical artifact. A later genetic analysis associated a missense DCLRE1C variant with V-gene and J-gene trimming of TCR beta chains, and an independent cohort replicated the association. In both the original and validation cohorts, the classifier was reported to diagnose cytomegalovirus status with high specificity and sensitivity. In a later analysis, the rate of TCR association differed among HLA loci, with DRB1 alleles having the most associated TCRs and HLA-C alleles having the fewest. Roughly 15 rarely observed V segments, including chromosome 9 orphons, were excluded from the earlier analysis of approximately 500 of the donors because counts were too low. In this cohort, only TCR beta chains were sequenced, and detectable features were limited by the absence of alpha or paired-chain data. Most CMV-associated TCR beta chains appeared to be HLA-restricted in a later analysis, and the HLA associations seemed to be driven largely by CMV exposure. Compared with the roughly 710-donor mean, donors in an Asian-associated ancestry cluster had fewer N-insertions in productive TCRs, according to a later genetic analysis. In vitro tests confirmed that a few of the cytomegalovirus-associated TCR beta chains recognize cytomegalovirus antigens. CMV serostatus was the only immune exposure information available for the cohort. When HLA alleles, especially DR and DQ, strongly co-occurred, TCR associations were difficult to assign to individual alleles. At a false discovery rate of 0.05, a later analysis linked about 17,000 TCR beta sequences to specific HLA alleles. A later analysis found that HLA-associated TCR beta chains were more clonally expanded and had lower generation probabilities than equally common non-associated chains. A further reported finding was that TCR beta sequences accurately predicted the HLA-A and HLA-B alleles for most subjects in the first cohort. In the study, approximately 150 TCR beta chains were listed as associated with cytomegalovirus. Correlated functional status among segregating V segments might be attributable to linkage disequilibrium, but an unknown experimental factor could not be ruled out. Because HLA typing was missing for some donors at each locus, association tests included only the typed subset. Across donors, most TCR sequences were observed very rarely, whereas some public TCRs were present in many individuals. The authors suggested that the approach could potentially be extended to other disease states and immunological phenotypes. According to a later analysis, parvovirus B19, influenza, CMV and Epstein-Barr virus appeared linked to several top co-occurrence clusters. In an earlier analysis of under 600 of the donors, most TCR beta V segments were observed in productive rearrangements about 87% or about 30% of the time, broadly matching IMGT annotations. Sequencing depth was assumed to be roughly uniform across donors in the presence/absence analyses, though that assumption may not hold.

Receptor libraries were prepared by the immunoSEQ multiplex PCR assay. For the multiplex PCR, a mixture combining 60 forward primers for TCR Vbeta segments and 13 reverse primers for TCR Jbeta segments was used. The CDR3 region of rearranged TCR beta genes was amplified from genomic DNA with a multiplex PCR assay. On the Illumina HiSeq System, the amplified TCR beta libraries were sequenced as 87-base-pair reads. The original methods were these. A later analysis tallied tens of millions of unique TCR beta chains across the 666 repertoires, and around 12 million of those chains were shared by two or more donors. Raw reads were error-corrected and collapsed into unique sequences by a nearest-neighbor algorithm in which closely related sequences were merged to remove PCR and sequencing errors. To assign V, D and J gene segments, CDR3 sequences were aligned to IMGT reference sequences. For a sequence to be retained, a match of at least six nucleotides was required to both a V gene segment and a J gene segment. Rearrangements were classified as productive when the CDR3 lacked stop codons and remained in frame with V and J, and all other rearrangements were classified as non-productive. CDR3 was defined according to IMGT convention as the region running from the second conserved V-encoded cysteine to the conserved J-encoded phenylalanine. The earlier analysis of about 590 of the donors excluded sequences that lacked an unambiguous match to a single V gene segment. In an earlier analysis of several hundred of the donors, a V segment was called functional when productive rearrangements were above 56.7%, and segregating when the standard deviation between donors exceeded 5%. A statistical classification framework was built to diagnose cytomegalovirus status from the catalog of TCR beta chain sequences. A later analysis assigned V and J genes by comparing TCR nucleotide sequences with IMGT/GENE-DB human TR gene sequences. A later analysis assigned CDR3 sequences and most-parsimonious VDJ recombination scenarios with the TCRdist pipeline. In a later analysis, every TCR beta chain was defined by the combination of its CDR3 amino acid sequence and its V-gene family, and reads without a unique V-gene family were dropped. A later analysis removed 500 to 650 highly shared, low-generation-probability nucleotide sequences to deal with suspected cross-contamination and a sequencing artifact. In a later analysis, a clonal expansion index was calculated for each public chain from normalized within-repertoire ranks of inferred template counts. In a later analysis, generation probabilities were computed with a VDJ recombination model fitted to out-of-frame rearrangements, and the resulting probabilities were checked against IGoR. In a later analysis, TCR-TCR, TCR-HLA and TCR-CMV co-occurrence was scored with hypergeometric tests, and a repertoire-size bias correction was applied to TCR pairs. False discovery rates were estimated in a later analysis by permuting HLA or CMV assignments 20 times. A later analysis grouped co-occurring TCRs with DBSCAN, adding TCRdist sequence similarity when clustering within HLA-allele-positive subsets. For co-occurrence clustering, repertoires with fewer than 30,000 or more than 120,000 public chains were excluded, along with about five repertoires with anomalous nucleotide sharing. Imported from immuneACCESS, the table was reduced by TCRdb to in-frame sequences with V and J called. These copies leave out some clones; in studies compared against another copy, an unresolved V gene accounts for under half, and the cause of the remainder is not known. V, J and clone size are taken as reported in that table, and D and trimming were inferred from the DNA itself. The sample has about 130,000 clones on record, 80% to 90% of them singletons. Jointly, the top ten make up 5.9% of the sample.

The V gene is TRBV27 and the J gene is TRBJ2-2; 8 bases in between match TRBD2. The sequence came from a woman aged 40-49 years in good health and CMV-seropositive. Sequences were obtained from PBMCs. The CDR3 reads as follows: CASSLRSGGNTGELFF. The sequenced DNA is TGTGCCAGCAGTTTAAGAAGCGGGGGGAACACCGGGGAGCTGTTTTTT.